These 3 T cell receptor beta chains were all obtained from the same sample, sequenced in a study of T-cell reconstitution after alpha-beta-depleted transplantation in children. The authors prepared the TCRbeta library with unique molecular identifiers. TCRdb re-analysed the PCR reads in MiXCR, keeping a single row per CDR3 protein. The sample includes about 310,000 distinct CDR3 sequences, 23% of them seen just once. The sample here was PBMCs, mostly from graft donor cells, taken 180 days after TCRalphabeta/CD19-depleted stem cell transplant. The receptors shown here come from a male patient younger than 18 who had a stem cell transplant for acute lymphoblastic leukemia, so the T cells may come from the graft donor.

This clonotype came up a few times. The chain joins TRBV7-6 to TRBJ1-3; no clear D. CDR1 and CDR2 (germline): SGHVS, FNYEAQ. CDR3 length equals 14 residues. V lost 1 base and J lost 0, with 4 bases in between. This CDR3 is CASSLDLSGNTIYF. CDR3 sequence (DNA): TGTGCCAGCAGCTTAGACCTCTCTGGAAACACCATATATTTT.

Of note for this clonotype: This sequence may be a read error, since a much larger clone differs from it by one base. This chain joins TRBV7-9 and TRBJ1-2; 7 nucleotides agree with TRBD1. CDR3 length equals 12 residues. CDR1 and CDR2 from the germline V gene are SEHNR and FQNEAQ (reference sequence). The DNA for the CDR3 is TGTGCCAACAGCCTCGGACAGGCAGGCTACACCTTC. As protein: CANSLGQAGYTF.

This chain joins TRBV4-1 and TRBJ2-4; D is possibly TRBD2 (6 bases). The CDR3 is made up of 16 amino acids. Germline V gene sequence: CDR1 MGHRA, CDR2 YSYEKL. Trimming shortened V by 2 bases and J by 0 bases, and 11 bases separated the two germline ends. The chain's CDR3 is CASSQLPGLAKNIQYF. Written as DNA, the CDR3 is TGCGCCAGCAGCCAACTACCGGGACTAGCCAAAAACATTCAGTACTTC.